These 10 T cell receptor beta chains share one sample of origin, sequenced in a study of OX40 agonist ivuxolimab in advanced cancers. Clones were read by immunoSEQ multiplex PCR, and TCRdb kept only the in-frame ones, dropping some. The sample yields about 35,000 clones, 92% seen once. The sequencing used CD4+ or CD8+ T cells sorted from blood, collected in a trial of the OX40 agonist ivuxolimab. The receptors stem from an adult with an advanced solid tumor such as melanoma, head and neck, liver or kidney cancer.

The chain uses TRBV2 and TRBJ2-1, with a weak D call TRBD2 (6 bases). The CDR3 extends over 15 amino acids. Germline lookup yields CDR1 SNHLY and CDR2 FYNNEI. V lost 7 bases to trimming and J lost 4 bases, with 17 bases between them. The CDR3 loop is CASTAPGVNYNEQFF. CDR3 DNA sequence: TGTGCCAGCACCGCCCCGGGAGTTAATTACAATGAGCAGTTCTTC.

The gene calls are TRBV30 and TRBJ2-7; D tentatively reads TRBD1 or TRBD2 (6 bases each). Germline CDR1 GTSNPN, CDR2 SVGIG (reference sequence). This CDR3 comprises 14 residues. V lost 1 base and J lost 0, with 10 bases in between. CDR3 in amino acids: CAWSAGAGSYEQYF. The CDR3 bases are TGTGCCTGGAGTGCGGGGGCAGGCTCCTACGAGCAGTACTTC.

V gene TRBV5-6 combines with J gene TRBJ2-1, with D perhaps TRBD1 or TRBD2 (5 bases each). CDR1 is SGHDT, CDR2 YYEEEE, per germline. V was trimmed by 2 bases and J by 10 bases, leaving 10 bases between them. This CDR3 contains 12 residues. The CDR3 bases are TGTGCCAGCAGCTTACTATGGGGGGAGCAGTTCTTC. It translates to CASSLLWGEQFF.

The chain is built from TRBV6-5 and TRBJ2-1, with 14 bases matching TRBD2. Germline V gene data show CDR1 as MNHEY and CDR2 as SVGAGI. The CDR3 runs to 15 residues. The V segment lost 5 bases and the J segment 7 bases; nucleotides outside the gene matches: 4. CDR3 DNA: TGTGCCAGCAGTGGGACTAGCGGGAGAAGAAATGAGCAGTTCTTC. Protein: CASSGTSGRRNEQFF.

This clone was seen only once. V is TRBV9 and J is TRBJ2-5; 7 nucleotides match TRBD2. The V and J ends lost 4 bases and 3 bases, in that order; junction bases with no gene match: 0. The length of the CDR3 is 12 residues. CDR1 is SGDLS and CDR2 is YYNGEE in the germline V gene. Written as DNA, the CDR3 is TGTGCCAGCAGCCTAGCGGAAGAGACCCAGTACTTC. This codes for CASSLAEETQYF.

The CDR3 DNA reads TGTGCCAGCAGTCCTAACAATGAGCAGTTCTTC. Protein: CASSPNNEQFF. This sequence joins TRBV28 and TRBJ2-1; no reliable D call. Trimming took 5 bases from V and 5 from J, leaving 4 bases between them. The CDR3 runs to 11 residues. The germline V gene has CDR1 MDHEN and CDR2 SYDVKM.

This chain uses TRBV6-5 with TRBJ2-7, with a weak D call TRBD1 (5 bases). The CDR3 contains 13 residues. The V end was cut by 6 bases, the J end by 5 bases, with 14 bases between. In germline, CDR1 is MNHEY, CDR2 SVGAGI. CDR3 protein: CASSRLRVDEQYF. The CDR3 region has the DNA TGTGCCAGCAGCCGACTCAGGGTCGACGAGCAGTACTTC.

The chain couples TRBV7-9 to TRBJ2-1; no firm D call. The CDR3 is 12 amino acids. Germline values: CDR1 SEHNR, CDR2 FQNEAQ (reference sequence). V was shortened by 5 bases and J by 7 bases, with 9 bases between the two germline ends. The DNA for the CDR3 is TGTGCCAGCAGCCCGGATCGGAATGAGCAGTTCTTC. This translates into CASSPDRNEQFF.

V gene TRBV9 combines with J gene TRBJ2-1; 11 positions match TRBD2. The CDR3 spans 15 residues. Germline loops: CDR1 SGDLS, CDR2 YYNGEE. The ends lost 2 bases at V and 7 bases at J; junction bases unmatched: 5. The CDR3 spells CASSVGLAGPNEQFF. CDR3 DNA: TGTGCCAGCAGCGTCGGACTAGCGGGTCCTAATGAGCAGTTCTTC.

This clone was counted a single time. The gene calls are TRBV4-3 and TRBJ2-7; tentatively, D is TRBD1 or TRBD2 (5 bases each). The CDR3 contains 14 residues. The V end was cut by 1 base, the J end by 6 bases, with 13 bases between. Per germline, CDR1 LGHNA and CDR2 YSLEER. CDR3: CASSQGLGAGEQYF. The CDR3 region has the DNA TGCGCCAGCAGCCAAGGACTCGGGGCGGGCGAGCAGTACTTC.